The T cell receptor (beta chain) described here comes from a study of T cell changes during pregnancy in multiple sclerosis. Method: immunoSEQ multiplex PCR; TCRdb's copy keeps in-frame clones and lacks some. The table lists about 48,000 clones, about nine tenths of them singletons, with around 1.2% in the top ten. The TCR originated in a female donor with multiple sclerosis, enrolled in a pregnancy study. The specimen comprised CD4+ T cells from peripheral blood mononuclear cells, sampled in the second trimester of pregnancy.

The DNA for the CDR3 is TGCGCCAGCAGACTTACCTCAAACAATGAGCAGTTCTTC. It codes for CASRLTSNNEQFF. This chain uses TRBV5-1 with TRBJ2-1; no clear D gene. This CDR3 contains 13 residues. Germline V gene lookup returns CDR1 SGHRS and CDR2 YFSETQ. V was pared by 5 bases and J by 5 bases, with 11 bases between.